This TCR beta chain was recovered during a study of T cell responses to AZD1222 COVID-19 vaccine. General study results and limits: Along spike, vaccine-associated CD4 TCRs were found throughout, with dominance at 160-218 and 743-854. Baseline antibody screening turned up just a handful of seropositive AZD1222 recipients. Targets within unmutated variant regions were reportedly found for nearly half of spike-specific TCRs. Among the donors, most were white British and more were female, and clonal diversity was possibly underestimated.

Trimming stripped 0 bases from V and 9 bases from J, with 6 bases between. Germline loops: CDR1 LGHDT, CDR2 YNNKEL (reference sequence). This CDR3 has 12 amino acids. With respect to this clone: Its antigen is still unknown.

Using immunoSEQ multiplex PCR, the repertoire was profiled, and TCRdb retains in-frame clones only, with some absent. The data hold 110,000 to 150,000 clones, with roughly 92% observed a single time. This TCR was sampled from an adult in good health. J is TRBJ2-1 and V is TRBV3-1 (or the pseudogene TRBV3-2); no clear D gene. This specimen was peripheral blood, taken on day 0 of AZD1222 vaccination. The CDR3 nucleotides are TGTGCCAGCAGCCAAGATGTCCGTGAGCAGTTCTTC. Translated, it gives CASSQDVREQFF.